These 22 T cell receptor beta chains originate from one sample sequenced in a study of tumor-infiltrating lymphocytes in primary liver carcinoma. Total RNA (around 0.45 ug) served as template for TCR beta cDNA synthesis primed by a constant-region primer. The TCR beta library was amplified through three nested multiplex PCR rounds in a modified ARM-PCR procedure. With TRBV1-TRBV30 forward primers and a C-beta reverse primer, the first two PCR rounds were run for around 10 cycles each. MiXCR was run by TCRdb on the multiplex PCR reads, yielding one entry per CDR3 protein. The data show about 74,000 distinct CDR3 sequences, 55% to 75% seen once. Investigators took RNA and DNA out together from approximately 22-30 mg of unsorted bulk tissue. The sequenced sample consisted of liver tumor tissue from sampling region 4. Subset: tumor region T4, right-lateral pole. The receptor set was obtained from a man aged 35 to 55 with primary liver carcinoma and hepatitis B virus infection.

A word on this clonotype: One end of the junction does not line up with germline, which may come from a read error. The CDR3 region has the DNA TGCGCCAGTAATTACTCCCGGGAGTACTCACCCCTCCACTTT. Its translation is CASNYSREYSPLHF. This chain uses TRBV6-5 with TRBJ1-6; D is unresolved. Per the germline V gene, CDR1 is MNHEY and CDR2 is SVGAGI. This CDR3 is 14 amino acids long.

About this clonotype: One end of the junction is discordant with germline, which a read error may explain. The V gene is TRBV28, the J gene TRBJ2-7; maybe TRBD2 (7 bases). CDR1 MDHEN and CDR2 SYDVKM come from the germline V gene. CDR3 size: 15 residues. Here the CDR3 DNA reads TGTGCCGGCAGTTTAAGGGGGGGCTGGAGGGACAAGCAGTACTTC. Translating it yields CAGSLRGGWRDKQYF. Based on the CDR3 plus reference TRBV28 and TRBJ2-7, the full variable domain is DVKVTQSSRYLVKRTGEKVFLECVQDMDHENMFWYRQDPGLGLRLIYFSYDVKMKEKGDIPEGYSVSREKKERFSLILESASTNQTSMYLCAGSLRGGWRDKQYFGPGTRLTVT.

On this clonotype itself: An end of the junction does not agree with germline; a read error may underlie this. The rearrangement joins TRBV7-8 to TRBJ1-5; D is possibly TRBD1 (5 bases). There are 16 residues in the CDR3. Germline CDR1 reads SGHVS; CDR2 reads FQNEAQ. The chain's CDR3 is CVSSPGARGSNQPQHF. CDR3 DNA: TGTGTCAGCAGCCCAGGAGCCCGGGGGAGCAATCAGCCCCAGCATTTT.

V and J are TRBV4-2 and TRBJ2-1; possible D gene TRBD2, 5 bases. V was cut by 0 bases and J by 15 bases, with 18 bases left in between. This CDR3 region has 14 residues. Germline V lookup: CDR1 LGHNA, CDR2 YNFKEQ. In DNA, the CDR3 is TGTGCCAGCAGCCAAGAACCAGAGGGAAGTGAGAGGTTCTTC. Encoded protein: CASSQEPEGSERFF.

This clonotype was found a few times. A clone one base away is much larger, so this may be a read error. The chain joins TRBV5-4 to TRBJ2-3, with TRBD2 matching 13 bases. Looked up from germline, CDR1 is SGHNT and CDR2 is YYREEE (reference sequence). This CDR3 has 17 residues. CDR3 DNA sequence: TGTACCAGCAGCGGGGGCGAAGGACTAGCGGGAGCGGATACGCAGTATTTT. Translating gives CTSSGGEGLAGADTQYF.

About this clonotype: A junction boundary mismatches the germline segment, possibly from a read error. The V gene is TRBV29-1, the J gene TRBJ2-2, with D unclear. The CDR3 sequence is 13 residues long. The germline V gene has CDR1 SQVTM and CDR2 ANQGSEA. The CDR3 DNA sequence: TGTAGTGCGTGGCGGCTAAATACCGGGGAGCTGTTTTTT. Residues: CSAWRLNTGELFF.

Comment on this clonotype: One end of the junction fails to match germline, which may point to a read error. The V and J genes are TRBV10-3 and TRBJ2-1; possible D gene TRBD1, 5 bases. CDR3 length: 15 residues. The germline V gene encodes CDR1 ENHRY and CDR2 SYGVKD. This CDR3 reads CAISEIPGLNNGQLF. CDR3 bases: TGTGCCATCAGTGAGATTCCAGGGCTAAATAATGGGCAGTTATTC.

About this clonotype itself: Germline and junction disagree at one end, which may indicate a read error. This chain uses TRBV11-2 with TRBJ2-5; D remains ambiguous. The germline CDR1 and CDR2 sequences are SGHAT and FQNNGV. The CDR3 loop spans 16 amino acids. CDR3: CTSRSRDSAHQETHYF. The CDR3 nucleotides are TGTACCAGCAGATCCCGAGACTCGGCCCATCAAGAGACCCATTACTTC.

The chain employs TRBV12-3 or TRBV12-4 and TRBJ2-3; no clear D gene. This CDR3 contains 12 residues. The V end lost 9 bases, the J end lost 1 base, and 8 bases lay between the germline ends. The CDR3 coding sequence is TGTGCCAGTAGACCCTGCACAGATACGCAGTATTTT. Translating it yields CASRPCTDTQYF.

With respect to this clonotype: This likely comes from a read error, as the CDR3 has no conserved phenylalanine or tryptophan at its end. The DNA is left out, because the CDR3 cannot be placed on it with certainty; the CDR3 is given as TCRdb lists it. The chain joins TRBV28 to TRBJ2-7; TRBD2, the table's D call, was not compared with the DNA. The CDR3 is 15 residues long, ends included. Germline CDR1 MDHEN, CDR2 SYDVKM. The CDR3 sequence: CASLTGTSGRYKQCL.

As to this clonotype: An end of the junction does not agree with germline; a read error may underlie this. This rearrangement joins TRBV6-5 to TRBJ1-4, with 8 bases lining up with TRBD1. This CDR3 is 14 amino acids long. CDR1 is MNHEY and CDR2 is SVGAGI in the germline V gene. This CDR3 is CVCSRQGTNEKLFF. The CDR3 DNA reads as TGCGTCTGCAGCCGACAGGGGACTAATGAAAAACTCTTTTTT.

Only a few counts were recorded for this clonotype. The CDR3 carries no conserved terminal phenylalanine or tryptophan, so it likely arises from a read error. The V call is TRBV2, the J call TRBJ1-4; D gene uncertain. The CDR3 is 14 amino acids. Germline CDR1 and CDR2: SNHLY and FYNNEI. V dropped 7 bases and J dropped 3 bases, with 12 bases sitting between them. For the CDR3, the DNA is TGTGCCAGCATGCCGAGCTCAGCTAATGAAAAACTGTTTTCT. Protein sequence: CASMPSSANEKLFS.

Ten or more counts support this clonotype. V usage is TRBV29-1 and J usage is TRBJ1-2; D may be TRBD1 (5 bases). The germline V gene has CDR1 SQVTM and CDR2 ANQGSEA. Trimming took 6 bases from V and 0 from J, leaving 11 bases between them. This CDR3 has 13 amino acids. In DNA, the CDR3 is TGCAGCGTGGGGGAGTTAGCTAACTATGGCTACACCTTC. This encodes CSVGELANYGYTF.

Points on this clonotype: A much larger clone lies one base from this, so it may be a read error. This chain links TRBV30 with TRBJ2-2; TRBD1 or TRBD2 may be the D gene (5 bases each). This CDR3 is built from 16 residues. Germline CDR1 GTSNPN, CDR2 SVGIG (reference sequence). The CDR3 DNA follows: TGTGCCTGGAGTGGTTGGAGAGGGGTCCATACCGGGGAGCTGCTTTTT. Its translation is CAWSGWRGVHTGELLF.

Notes on this clonotype: A clone one base away is much larger, so this may be a read error. The chain links TRBV28 to TRBJ1-2; 7 nucleotides match TRBD1. V trimming: 6 bases; J trimming: 7 bases; junction bases outside the gene matches: 11. CDR3 size: 14 residues. Germline loops: CDR1 MDHEN, CDR2 SYDVKM. CDR3 nucleotide sequence: TGTGCCAGCAGCCTAGACAGGGTGCGGTGTGGCTACACCTTC. Translating it yields CASSLDRVRCGYTF.

The chain couples TRBV10-3 to TRBJ2-1; D tentatively reads TRBD1 or TRBD2 (5 bases each). The germline CDR1 and CDR2 sequences are ENHRY and SYGVKD. V was shortened by 6 bases and J by 4 bases, with 13 bases between the two germline ends. The CDR3 covers 14 residues. The CDR3 sequence: CAISKDGAYNEQFF. In DNA form, the CDR3 reads TGTGCCATCAGCAAGGACGGGGCTTACAATGAGCAGTTCTTC.

Concerning this clonotype itself: One end of the junction is discordant with germline, which a read error may explain. This rearrangement joins TRBV4-1 to TRBJ2-1, with 10 positions matching TRBD2. This CDR3 contains 16 residues. Germline values: CDR1 MGHRA, CDR2 YSYEKL. Here the CDR3 reads CASSQSGTSADNGQFF. The CDR3 nucleotides are TGCGCCAGTAGCCAATCCGGGACTAGCGCTGACAATGGGCAGTTCTTC.

Notes on this clonotype: At one end the junction does not follow the germline gene, possibly because of a read error. The chain couples TRBV11-2 to TRBJ2-1; TRBD2 agrees at 13 bases. Germline values: CDR1 SGHAT, CDR2 FQNNGV. The CDR3 covers 17 residues. The CDR3 region is CASSPGLAGIGYSEQFF. The CDR3 DNA is TGTGCTAGCAGCCCGGGACTAGCGGGGATTGGATACAGTGAGCAGTTCTTC.

Worth noting for this clonotype: The germline gene is not matched at one end of the junction; a read error may be the cause. J is TRBJ2-1 and V is TRBV11-2; D gene uncertain. Looked up from germline, CDR1 is SGHAT and CDR2 is FQNNGV. The CDR3 covers 13 residues. The CDR3 is CASSLVDAYEQFF. CDR3 nucleotide sequence: TGCGCCAGCAGCTTAGTTGATGCCTATGAGCAGTTCTTC. Full variable domain (outside the CDR3, taken from reference TRBV11-2 and TRBJ2-1): EAGVAQSPRYKIIEKRQSVAFWCNPISGHATLYWYQQILGQGPKLLIQFQNNGVVDDSQLPKDRFSAERLKGVDSTLKIQPAKLEDSAVYLCASSLVDAYEQFFGPGTRLTVL.

For this clonotype: The conserved closing phenylalanine or tryptophan is absent in this CDR3, likely reflecting a read error. This sequence joins TRBV11-2 and TRBJ2-6, with TRBD1 matching over 7 bases. From germline, CDR1 is SGHAT and CDR2 FQNNGV. With V trimmed by 9 bases and J by 2 bases, 10 bases remained unmatched. The CDR3 loop spans 16 amino acids. CDR3 bases: TGTGCCAGTAGGTCGGGACAGAGACCTGGGGCCAACGTCCTGACTCTC. It yields the protein CASRSGQRPGANVLTL.

The rearrangement uses TRBV6-1 and TRBJ2-7, with TRBD2 matching over 11 bases. Germline lookup yields CDR1 MNHNS and CDR2 SASEGT. V shed 7 bases and J 13 bases; nucleotides not matched to a gene: 15. This CDR3 spans 14 amino acids. CDR3 bases: TGTGCCAGCAACTTAGCGGGAGGGCCCTACGAGCGATACTTC. Its translation is CASNLAGGPYERYF.

This clonotype has at least ten counts. This chain uses TRBV5-4 with TRBJ2-1; perhaps TRBD2 as D (5 bases). The CDR3 covers 17 residues. Per the germline V gene, CDR1 is SGHNT and CDR2 is YYREEE (reference sequence). V gave up 5 bases and J gave up 0 bases, with 18 bases separating them. The CDR3 nucleotides are TGTGCCAGCAGTGACGAGCTAGCACCGAGCTCCTACAATGAGCAGTTCTTC. Residues: CASSDELAPSSYNEQFF.